This T cell receptor beta chain was sequenced in a study of T cell changes during pregnancy in multiple sclerosis. Data came from immunoSEQ multiplex PCR; TCRdb stores just in-frame clones and leaves some out. The table records roughly 56,000 clones, 88% of them present only once. The CDR3 has 14 amino acids. Per the germline V gene, CDR1 is KGHSY and CDR2 is FQNENV. With 5 bases removed from V and 3 bases from J, the gap between germline ends came to 11 bases. This TCR was recovered from a female donor with multiple sclerosis, enrolled in a pregnancy study. The rearrangement joins TRBV16 to TRBJ1-5; D not certain. The sequenced sample was peripheral blood, obtained in the first trimester of pregnancy. CDR3 region: CASSLDGVNQPQHF. The CDR3 DNA sequence: TGTGCCAGCAGCTTAGACGGAGTCAATCAGCCCCAGCATTTT. The whole variable domain, remainder taken from reference TRBV16 and TRBJ1-5, is GEEVAQTPKHLVRGEGQKAKLYCAPIKGHSYVFWYQQVLKNEFKFLISFQNENVFDETGMPKERFSAKCLPNSPCSLEIQATKLEDSAVYFCASSLDGVNQPQHFGDGTRLSIL.